These 20 T cell receptor beta chains were sequenced from one sample in a study of T cells in Graves' hyperthyroidism and ophthalmopathy. It was RNA transcripts that yielded the amplified TCR beta CDR3 regions. The TCR CDR3 first-round RT-PCR relied on the HTBI primer set. TCRdb used MiXCR to reprocess the multiplex PCR reads, holding one entry per CDR3 protein. The profile shows approximately 410,000 distinct CDR3 sequences, roughly 15% of them singletons. Material: blood. The receptors derive from a woman aged 18-35 years with Graves' hyperthyroidism.

J is TRBJ1-1 and V is TRBV11-2; maybe TRBD1 (5 bases). Germline CDR1 is SGHAT and CDR2 is FQNNGV. The CDR3 is 16 residues long. Trimming cost V 0 bases and J 0 bases, with 11 bases left between them. The DNA of the CDR3 is TGTGCCAGCAGCTTAGATCGATGGGGGATGAACACTGAAGCTTTCTTT. Protein sequence: CASSLDRWGMNTEAFF.

This clonotype came up many times. The rearrangement uses TRBV10-2 and TRBJ1-2; TRBD1 matches 7 bases. The CDR3 is made up of 15 amino acids. Germline V lookup: CDR1 WSHSY, CDR2 SAAADI. V lost 4 bases and J lost 1; bases outside the gene matches: 6. CDR3: CASSAIRDSNYGYTF. DNA of the CDR3: TGCGCCAGCAGTGCTATCCGGGACAGTAACTATGGCTACACCTTC.

The genes are TRBV9 and TRBJ2-1; D remains ambiguous. This CDR3 comprises 16 residues. Germline V gene lookup returns CDR1 SGDLS and CDR2 YYNGEE. Deletions cut 0 bases from V and 0 bases from J, with 10 bases between. The CDR3 bases are TGTGCCAGCAGCGTAGGCTCCGGGTCCTCCTACAATGAGCAGTTCTTC. Its translation is CASSVGSGSSYNEQFF.

At least ten counts were recorded for this clonotype. The gene calls are TRBV9 and TRBJ2-7; D is ambiguous. The CDR3 loop spans 14 amino acids. Germline lookup yields CDR1 SGDLS and CDR2 YYNGEE. The V and J ends lost 4 bases and 0 bases respectively, with 11 bases between them. The DNA of the CDR3 is TGTGCCAGCAGCCCCGGGTCGCCCTCCTACGAGCAGTACTTC. Protein sequence: CASSPGSPSYEQYF.

J is TRBJ1-5 and V is TRBV7-3, with TRBD1 as a possible D gene (6 bases). The CDR3 is 15 amino acids. V lost 0 bases, J lost 6 bases, and 12 bases lay in between. The germline V gene encodes CDR1 SGHTA and CDR2 FQGTGA. CDR3 in DNA: TGTGCCAGCAGCTTAACTGGGGGAGGGGGTCAGCCCCAGCATTTT. Translation: CASSLTGGGGQPQHF.

The sample holds many counts of this clonotype. The DNA of the CDR3 is TGTGCCAGCAGTTACTCCTTTATAAGCACAGATACGCAGTATTTT. Encoded protein: CASSYSFISTDTQYF. The chain links TRBV6-5 to TRBJ2-3; D unresolved. The CDR3 loop spans 15 amino acids. V was trimmed by 0 bases and J by 0 bases, leaving 7 bases between them. In germline, CDR1 is MNHEY, CDR2 SVGAGI.

This clonotype was seen only a few times. The chain combines TRBV27 with TRBJ2-7, with D perhaps matching TRBD2 (7 bases). Germline assignment: CDR1 MNHEY and CDR2 SMNVEV (reference sequence). This CDR3 contains 15 residues. Trimming shortened V by 0 bases and J by 2 bases, and 11 bases separated the two germline ends. The CDR3 DNA reads as TGTGCCAGCAGTTTATCCGGGGGGCAACCCTACGAGCAGTACTTC. Its protein is CASSLSGGQPYEQYF.

CDR3 sequence: CASSQDQEGIYEQYF. The CDR3 DNA reads TGTGCCAGCAGCCAAGATCAGGAGGGTATCTACGAGCAGTACTTC. The chain carries TRBV3-1 and TRBJ2-7, with D tentatively TRBD2 (6 bases). The CDR3 spans 15 residues. Germline CDR1 is LGHDT and CDR2 is YNNKEL (reference sequence). V was pared by 0 bases and J by 3 bases, with 12 bases between.

This clonotype was seen a few times. The chain couples TRBV7-9 to TRBJ2-7, with 8 bases matching TRBD1. The CDR3 runs 15 residues. Germline CDR1 is SEHNR and CDR2 is FQNEAQ (reference sequence). Trimming took 3 bases from V and 0 from J; bases not matched to a gene: 4. The chain's CDR3 is CASSLETGASYEQYF. As DNA, the CDR3 is TGTGCCAGCAGCTTGGAGACAGGGGCCTCCTACGAGCAGTACTTC.

This clonotype was counted ten times or more. The chain combines TRBV27 with TRBJ2-7; perhaps TRBD2 as D (7 bases). Germline CDR1 is MNHEY and CDR2 is SMNVEV (reference sequence). V dropped 4 bases and J dropped 4 bases, with 14 bases sitting between them. The CDR3 totals 14 residues. CDR3 in amino acids: CASSWGGTAYEQYF. The CDR3 region has the DNA TGTGCCAGCAGTTGGGGGGGCACCGCTTACGAGCAGTACTTC.

This clonotype has only a few counts. At one boundary the junction diverges from the germline segment, which might be a read error. The J gene is TRBJ2-1, the V gene TRBV6-5; 11 bases align to TRBD2. Germline V gives CDR1 MNHEY, CDR2 SVGAGI. The CDR3 extends over 13 amino acids. The CDR3 is CASGRSSYNEQFF. The CDR3 DNA sequence: TGCGCTAGCGGGAGGAGCTCCTACAATGAGCAGTTCTTC.

This clonotype was detected only a few times. The chain employs TRBV14 and TRBJ2-1; TRBD1 might be the D (5 bases). With 6 bases removed from V and 9 bases from J, the gap between germline ends came to 9 bases. CDR1 and CDR2 from the germline V gene are SGHDN and FVKESK. The CDR3 runs 11 residues. CDR3 amino acids: CASSRQFEQFF. The CDR3 DNA is TGTGCCAGCAGTCGACAGTTTGAGCAGTTCTTC. The variable domain in full, with the rest retrieved from reference TRBV14 and TRBJ2-1, is EAGVTQFPSHSVIEKGQTVTLRCDPISGHDNLYWYRRVMGKEIKFLLHFVKESKQDESGMPNNRFLAERTGGTYSTLKVQPAELEDSGVYFCASSRQFEQFFGPGTRLTVL.

This clonotype came up many times. This chain connects TRBV2 to TRBJ1-2; TRBD1 agrees at 8 bases. The germline V gene has CDR1 SNHLY and CDR2 FYNNEI. The CDR3 is 14 amino acids. V shed 3 bases, J shed 4 bases, and the junction held 4 bases outside the gene matches. The CDR3 reads CASSDPGGPYGYTF. The CDR3 bases are TGTGCCAGCAGTGATCCAGGGGGCCCCTATGGCTACACCTTC.

This clonotype showed up just a few times. The V call is TRBV4-2, the J call TRBJ2-2; 9 bases line up with TRBD2. This CDR3 has 14 residues. Germline V CDR1 and CDR2: LGHNA, YNFKEQ. V was pared by 0 bases and J by 7 bases, with 0 bases of the junction left unmatched. DNA of the CDR3: TGTGCCAGCAGCCAAGATAGCGGGGGCGGGGAGCTGTTTTTT. It encodes CASSQDSGGGELFF.

This clonotype was observed many times. The gene calls are TRBV18 and TRBJ1-5, with a weak D call TRBD1 (6 bases). V was trimmed by 3 bases and J by 5 bases, leaving 14 bases between them. There are 15 residues in the CDR3. CDR1 KGHSH and CDR2 LQKENI come from the germline V gene. The CDR3 is CASSPSGSGDQPQHF. In DNA form, the CDR3 reads TGTGCCAGCTCACCCTCCGGCTCAGGGGATCAGCCCCAGCATTTT.

In this sample, this clonotype turned up many times. This chain uses TRBV27 with TRBJ2-7, with D perhaps matching TRBD1 (6 bases). This CDR3 has 14 amino acids. The germline V and J ends were trimmed by 5 bases and 0 bases, with 11 bases remaining between them. Germline V CDR1 and CDR2: MNHEY, SMNVEV (reference sequence). CDR3 bases: TGTGCCAGCAGTGAAACAGGGAGCTCCTACGAGCAGTACTTC. Translation: CASSETGSSYEQYF.

This clonotype was counted at least ten times. One junction end disagrees with the germline gene, perhaps due to a read error. The chain couples TRBV20-1 to TRBJ1-1; maybe TRBD1 (6 bases). Looked up from germline, CDR1 is DFQATT and CDR2 is SNEGSKA (reference sequence). The CDR3 is made up of 13 amino acids. The CDR3 bases are TGCAGTGCTCCCGACAGGAGGAACCCTGAAGCTTTCTTT. Protein: CSAPDRRNPEAFF.

The table lists this clonotype with a few counts. This chain joins TRBV20-1 and TRBJ2-7; TRBD2 might be the D (5 bases). The CDR3 has 15 amino acids. Trimming left V 2 bases short and J 3 bases short, with 17 bases between. Germline loops: CDR1 DFQATT, CDR2 SNEGSKA (reference sequence). CDR3 residues: CSARPSGWSGYEQYF. The CDR3 DNA is TGCAGTGCTAGACCCTCGGGCTGGAGCGGCTACGAGCAGTACTTC.

Worth noting for this clonotype: At one boundary the junction diverges from the germline segment, which might be a read error. The chain couples TRBV19 to TRBJ2-3, with 10 bases matching TRBD1. CDR1 and CDR2 from the germline V gene are LNHDA and SQIVND (reference sequence). CDR3 size: 16 residues. CDR3 DNA: TGTGCCGGTAGTATGCTTTGGGACAGGGGCATACATACGCAGTATTTT. Protein sequence: CAGSMLWDRGIHTQYF.

The sample holds many counts of this clonotype. The chain uses TRBV6-2 or TRBV6-3 and TRBJ1-2; D might be TRBD1 (6 bases). Between the trimmed V and J ends, which lost 6 bases and 4 bases, there was a span of 15 bases. Germline CDR1 and CDR2: MNHEY and SVGEGT. This CDR3 comprises 14 residues. The CDR3 reads CASRRRDTGYGYTF. CDR3 DNA sequence: TGTGCCAGCAGAAGACGGGACACGGGCTATGGCTACACCTTC.